What follows are 24 T cell receptor beta chains derived from one specimen sequenced in a study of CD8 T cells in ankylosing spondylitis. General observations from the study: Characteristic, it appeared, of ankylosing spondylitis blood was a TCR beta motif of several highly homologous variants.

Their specific antigens are unknown. TCRdb re-called the 5' RACE reads through MiXCR, storing one row per CDR3 protein. The sample contains some 800,000 distinct CDR3 sequences, 12% of which appear only once. Material: blood, either unsorted or a sorted T cell fraction (not recorded which). The source of these receptors is a male donor with ankylosing spondylitis.

This clonotype was seen at least ten times. The chain uses TRBV4-3 and TRBJ1-1, with 7 bases that match TRBD1. V gave up 5 bases and J gave up 7 bases; unmatched junction bases: 7. The CDR3 contains 13 residues. The germline CDR1 and CDR2 sequences are LGHNA and YSLEER. The CDR3 spells CASSARQGDEAFF. The CDR3 DNA is TGCGCCAGCAGCGCACGACAGGGAGATGAAGCTTTCTTT.

The chain is built from TRBV9 and TRBJ2-7; D ambiguous. CDR1 SGDLS and CDR2 YYNGEE come from the germline V gene. The V and J ends lost 4 bases and 2 bases respectively, with 13 bases between them. CDR3 length equals 14 residues. For the CDR3, the DNA is TGTGCCAGCAGCCCCGAGACTCGAACCTACGAGCAGTACTTC. It is translated as CASSPETRTYEQYF.

V is TRBV7-8 and J is TRBJ2-2; D is undetermined. Trimming shortened V by 2 bases and J by 6 bases, and 10 bases separated the two germline ends. Per the germline V gene, CDR1 is SGHVS and CDR2 is FQNEAQ. The CDR3 runs 14 residues. The CDR3 bases are TGTGCCAGCAGCTTATCGAATGTAGCCGGGGAGCTGTTTTTT. Translation gives CASSLSNVAGELFF.

Ten or more counts support this clonotype. J is TRBJ1-4 and V is TRBV4-3; 9 nucleotides agree with TRBD1. The CDR3 covers 17 residues. V lost 0 bases, J lost 2 bases, and 4 bases stayed unmatched. The germline gives CDR1 LGHNA, CDR2 YSLEER. Written as DNA, the CDR3 is TGCGCCAGCAGCCAAGAGGGACAGGGTATCACTAATGAAAAACTGTTTTTT. It codes for CASSQEGQGITNEKLFF.

This clonotype was recorded a few times. The chain carries TRBV20-1 and TRBJ2-3; the match to TRBD2 covers 13 bases. V lost 2 bases to trimming and J lost 0 bases; unmatched junction nucleotides: 8. The CDR3 is 18 amino acids. Germline V gene lookup returns CDR1 DFQATT and CDR2 SNEGSKA (reference sequence). CDR3 DNA sequence: TGCAGTGCTAGATCCCGACTAGCGGGAGGAACTAGCACAGATACGCAGTATTTT. Its protein is CSARSRLAGGTSTDTQYF.

The chain employs TRBV7-8 and TRBJ1-1; D gene uncertain. CDR3 size: 15 residues. V was cut by 3 bases and J by 1 base, with 12 bases left in between. The germline V gene encodes CDR1 SGHVS and CDR2 FQNEAQ. CDR3 protein: CASSFGSGENTEAFF. The CDR3 coding sequence is TGTGCCAGCAGCTTCGGGAGTGGAGAGAACACTGAAGCTTTCTTT.

The rearrangement links TRBV7-2 to TRBJ2-5, with a weak D call TRBD1 (5 bases). Germline V gene sequence: CDR1 SGHTA, CDR2 FQGNSA. This CDR3 has 15 residues. V lost 1 base to trimming and J lost 5 bases, with 14 bases between them. This CDR3 is CASSLVATGRETQYF. CDR3 sequence (DNA): TGTGCCAGCAGCTTAGTTGCCACAGGCCGGGAGACCCAGTACTTC.

J is TRBJ1-2 and V is TRBV20-1, with D unresolved. Per the germline V gene, CDR1 is DFQATT and CDR2 is SNEGSKA (reference sequence). V was pared by 3 bases and J by 8 bases, with 16 bases between. This CDR3 contains 13 residues. For the CDR3, the DNA is TGCAGTGCTAGTGAGTCCGGTACTATGGGCTACACCTTC. This sequence encodes CSASESGTMGYTF.

This clonotype showed up just a few times. CDR3 sequence (DNA): TGTGCCAGCAGCCCAAGACAGGGTTGGGGAGATACGCAGTATTTT. Protein: CASSPRQGWGDTQYF. The J gene is TRBJ2-3, the V gene TRBV7-8; TRBD1 agrees at 7 bases. The germline V gene has CDR1 SGHVS and CDR2 FQNEAQ. This CDR3 has 15 residues. V dropped 5 bases and J dropped 5; count of bases not matched to a gene: 10.

The rearrangement uses TRBV5-1 and TRBJ2-2; the D is unclear. V was trimmed by 4 bases and J by 0 bases, leaving 7 bases between them. Germline-derived CDR1 and CDR2 are SGHRS and YFSETQ. This CDR3 has 14 residues. CDR3 nucleotide sequence: TGCGCCAGCAGCCGGAATGCGAACACCGGGGAGCTGTTTTTT. Translated: CASSRNANTGELFF.

This sequence joins TRBV7-2 and TRBJ2-2; D not resolved. The V and J ends lost 2 bases and 15 bases respectively, with 13 bases between them. The CDR3 is 12 amino acids. Looked up from germline, CDR1 is SGHTA and CDR2 is FQGNSA. The chain's CDR3 is CASSLNEKPMFF. CDR3 DNA sequence: TGTGCCAGCAGCTTAAACGAGAAACCAATGTTTTTT.

V and J are TRBV20-1 and TRBJ2-5; possibly TRBD2 for D (7 bases). V lost 6 bases to trimming and J lost 5 bases, with 16 bases between them. The CDR3 has 13 amino acids. Per the germline V gene, CDR1 is DFQATT and CDR2 is SNEGSKA (reference sequence). CDR3 bases: TGCAGTGCCACCCGGGGGGCCCTTGAGACCCAGTACTTC. Translating it yields CSATRGALETQYF.

This clonotype occurred a few times. The junction departs from germline at one end; a sequencing error may be responsible. CDR3 DNA sequence: TGTGTCAGCAAGGGGGGTAGCGATTCACCCCTCCACTTT. Its translation: CVSKGGSDSPLHF. This chain links TRBV2 with TRBJ1-6; D is perhaps TRBD1 (6 bases). The CDR3 is made up of 13 amino acids. Germline CDR1 is SNHLY and CDR2 is FYNNEI.

This chain links TRBV14 with TRBJ1-4; a weak D match, TRBD1 (5 bases). With 4 bases removed from V and 8 bases from J, the gap between germline ends came to 14 bases. Looked up from germline, CDR1 is SGHDN and CDR2 is FVKESK. This CDR3 has 14 amino acids. The CDR3 loop is CASSPTGPFEKLFF. CDR3 in DNA: TGTGCCAGCAGCCCTACGGGACCTTTCGAAAAACTGTTTTTT.

This clonotype has a count of ten or more. The chain has TRBV29-1 and TRBJ2-5; TRBD1 might be the D (7 bases). The length of the CDR3 is 16 residues. The V end was cut by 4 bases, the J end by 5 bases, with 23 bases between. Germline CDR1 and CDR2: SQVTM and ANQGSEA. CDR3 coding DNA: TGCAGCGTTGTCTGGGTTGGAGGGGGCGGTGGGGAGACCCAGTACTTC. Translating gives CSVVWVGGGGGETQYF.

This clonotype was observed many times. The chain couples TRBV29-1 to TRBJ2-3; 9 bases agree with TRBD1. V shed 4 bases, J shed 3 bases, and the junction held 2 bases outside the gene matches. The germline CDR1 and CDR2 sequences are SQVTM and ANQGSEA. The CDR3 is 13 amino acids. The CDR3 is CSVVGQGTDTQYF. Written as DNA, the CDR3 is TGCAGCGTTGTTGGACAGGGGACAGATACGCAGTATTTT.

This clonotype was counted ten times or more. The CDR3 sequence is CASTGTVTSPLHF. CDR3 DNA sequence: TGTGCCAGCACCGGGACAGTGACTTCACCCCTCCACTTT. The V call is TRBV6-2 or TRBV6-3, the J call TRBJ1-6, with 7 bases matching TRBD1. The CDR3 sequence is 13 residues long. The V and J ends lost 7 bases and 9 bases, in that order; junction bases with no gene match: 6. The V gene's germline CDR1 is MNHEY and CDR2 SVGEGT.

This clonotype has a handful of counts. The genes are TRBV7-9 and TRBJ2-2; 12 nucleotides line up with TRBD2. Germline CDR1 SEHNR, CDR2 FQNEAQ (reference sequence). V shed 5 bases and J 6 bases; nucleotides not matched to a gene: 7. This CDR3 is built from 16 residues. The CDR3 DNA reads TGTGCCAGCAGCAACACTCTAGCGGGAGGGCCCGGGGAGCTGTTTTTT. This sequence encodes CASSNTLAGGPGELFF.

The V gene is TRBV28, the J gene TRBJ2-7; tentative D call: TRBD2 (5 bases). V was shortened by 6 bases and J by 6 bases, with 9 bases between the two germline ends. The CDR3 spans 11 residues. The germline V gene has CDR1 MDHEN and CDR2 SYDVKM. The CDR3, as DNA: TGTGCCAGCAGCGGGATAGCCGAGCAGTACTTC. This gives the protein CASSGIAEQYF.

J is TRBJ2-1 and V is TRBV24-1; TRBD2 matches 14 bases. Germline assignment: CDR1 KGHDR and CDR2 SFDVKD. With 2 bases clipped from V and 2 bases from J, the junction kept 7 bases outside the gene matches. The CDR3 contains 19 residues. CDR3 sequence reads: CATSDSGTSGSSAYNEQFF. DNA for the CDR3: TGTGCCACCAGTGATTCGGGGACTAGCGGGAGTAGCGCCTACAATGAGCAGTTCTTC.

The rearrangement joins TRBV6-1 to TRBJ1-1, with TRBD1 as a possible D gene (5 bases). There are 15 residues in the CDR3. The germline V gene has CDR1 MNHNS and CDR2 SASEGT. Trimming pared 2 bases from V and 4 bases from J, leaving 14 bases between. The CDR3, as DNA: TGTGCCAGCAGTGAATCGGCAGGGAAGGTCACTGAAGCTTTCTTT. Translation gives CASSESAGKVTEAFF.

This clonotype was recorded a few times. The V call is TRBV11-1, the J call TRBJ2-7; no clear D. CDR1 is SGHAT and CDR2 is FQDESV in the germline V gene (reference sequence). Trimming cost V 3 bases and J 4 bases, with 13 bases left between them. The CDR3 spans 14 residues. CDR3 DNA: TGTGCCAGCAGCTTTTCACAGTCTGATTACGAGCAGTACTTC. This encodes CASSFSQSDYEQYF. Looking up the rest from reference TRBV11-1 and TRBJ2-7 gives the full variable domain: EAEVAQSPRYKITEKSQAVAFWCDPISGHATLYWYRQILGQGPELLVQFQDESVVDDSQLPKDRFSAERLKGVDSTLKIQPAELGDSAMYLCASSFSQSDYEQYFGPGTRLTVT.

This clonotype has a handful of counts. This chain joins TRBV28 and TRBJ2-7; D possibly corresponds to TRBD1 (5 bases). Per the germline V gene, CDR1 is MDHEN and CDR2 is SYDVKM. Trimming removed 5 bases from V and 2 bases from J, with 13 bases in between. The CDR3 has 14 residues. The CDR3 DNA reads TGTGCCAGCAGTCCTGGGGCGGTTACCTACGAGCAGTACTTC. Translation: CASSPGAVTYEQYF. Full variable domain (rest looked up from reference TRBV28 and TRBJ2-7): DVKVTQSSRYLVKRTGEKVFLECVQDMDHENMFWYRQDPGLGLRLIYFSYDVKMKEKGDIPEGYSVSREKKERFSLILESASTNQTSMYLCASSPGAVTYEQYFGPGTRLTVT.

The sample holds many counts of this clonotype. The chain has TRBV4-3 and TRBJ1-1; unclear D gene. Trimming pared 3 bases from V and 1 base from J, leaving 6 bases between. Germline loops: CDR1 LGHNA, CDR2 YSLEER. The CDR3 runs 13 residues. Here the CDR3 reads CASSHQKNTEAFF. As DNA, the CDR3 is TGCGCCAGCAGCCATCAGAAGAACACTGAAGCTTTCTTT.